These 9 T cell receptor beta chains came from one sample sequenced in a study of control samples from healthy donors and cancer patients. Assay used: immunoSEQ multiplex PCR; TCRdb lists only in-frame clones, some missing. The sample gives approximately 120,000 clones, roughly nine tenths of which show up once; about 4.2% is in the top ten. Sequencing input: blood. These receptors all stem from a human donor in good health. The donor label of this sample is uncertain.

This clone showed up just once. The rearrangement links TRBV30 to TRBJ1-2, with D unresolved. Germline V gives CDR1 GTSNPN, CDR2 SVGIG (reference sequence). V gave up 4 bases and J gave up 7 bases, with 13 bases separating them. The CDR3 runs to 12 residues. DNA of the CDR3: TGTGCCTGGACCTCCGGAGGCGGTGGCTACACCTTC. It yields the protein CAWTSGGGGYTF.

This clone has just one count. The rearrangement links TRBV2 to TRBJ2-3; possibly TRBD2 for D (5 bases). CDR3 length: 16 amino acids. Germline CDR1 and CDR2: SNHLY and FYNNEI. V was clipped by 4 bases and J by 1 base, with 15 bases between them. As DNA, the CDR3 is TGTGCCAGCAGTGGGAGCACAAGCGGTGGCACAGATACGCAGTATTTT. Its protein product is CASSGSTSGGTDTQYF.

The rearrangement joins TRBV9 to TRBJ1-4, with a tentative D call TRBD1 (5 bases). Deletions cut 4 bases from V and 5 bases from J, with 12 bases between. The CDR3 is 14 amino acids. Germline V gene sequence: CDR1 SGDLS, CDR2 YYNGEE. CDR3 sequence: CASSQGGLNEKLFF. In nucleotides, the CDR3 is TGTGCCAGCAGCCAGGGAGGGCTAAATGAAAAACTGTTTTTT.

This clone was observed once. DNA for the CDR3: TGTGCCAGCTCACCCTTTGGGGGACAAGGAAATGAGCAGTTCTTC. It translates to CASSPFGGQGNEQFF. The V and J genes are TRBV18 and TRBJ2-1, with TRBD1 as a possible D gene (6 bases). V was pared by 3 bases and J by 7 bases, with 16 bases between. Germline-derived CDR1 and CDR2 are KGHSH and LQKENI. This CDR3 contains 15 residues.

A remark on this clone: The sample contains more than one DNA sequence encoding this CDR3. This chain connects TRBV6-5 to TRBJ1-2; 7 bases are a match to TRBD1. Germline assignment: CDR1 MNHEY and CDR2 SVGAGI. J lost 8 bases, V lost 6 bases, and 3 bases had no gene match. The length of the CDR3 is 11 residues. DNA for the CDR3: TGTGCCAGCAGGCGACAGGGAGGCTACACCTTC. It encodes CASRRQGGYTF.

The V call is TRBV6-5, the J call TRBJ2-5, with unresolved D. V was cut by 7 bases and J by 5 bases, with 17 bases left in between. This CDR3 is built from 14 residues. CDR1 is MNHEY, CDR2 SVGAGI, per germline. CDR3 DNA: TGTGCCAGCACCGGCCGGTTGGTCGGGGAGACCCAGTACTTC. Translating gives CASTGRLVGETQYF.

The chain has TRBV7-9 and TRBJ2-7; 8 nucleotides agree with TRBD2. CDR1 SEHNR and CDR2 FQNEAQ come from the germline V gene (reference sequence). The length of the CDR3 is 16 residues. Trimming at V came to 4 bases and at J to 3 bases, leaving 11 bases not matched to a gene. This CDR3 is CASSSDRGGAVYEQYF. In nucleotides, the CDR3 is TGTGCCAGCAGCTCCGACCGGGGGGGGGCGGTCTACGAGCAGTACTTC.

V usage is TRBV18 and J usage is TRBJ2-1, with a weak D call TRBD1 (5 bases). Germline V lookup: CDR1 KGHSH, CDR2 LQKENI. The germline V and J ends were trimmed by 1 base and 7 bases, with 14 bases remaining between them. The CDR3 is 15 residues long. The CDR3 sequence is CASSPQGPAFNEQFF. The CDR3 DNA sequence: TGTGCCAGCTCACCACAGGGGCCCGCGTTTAATGAGCAGTTCTTC.

V is TRBV6-5 and J is TRBJ2-5; 8 bases match TRBD2. Germline V gene sequence: CDR1 MNHEY, CDR2 SVGAGI. CDR3 length: 15 amino acids. Trimming at V came to 2 bases and at J to 4 bases, leaving 6 bases not matched to a gene. As DNA, the CDR3 is TGTGCCAGCAGTTACCGACCGGGGGGGCCAGAGACCCAGTACTTC. Amino acids: CASSYRPGGPETQYF.